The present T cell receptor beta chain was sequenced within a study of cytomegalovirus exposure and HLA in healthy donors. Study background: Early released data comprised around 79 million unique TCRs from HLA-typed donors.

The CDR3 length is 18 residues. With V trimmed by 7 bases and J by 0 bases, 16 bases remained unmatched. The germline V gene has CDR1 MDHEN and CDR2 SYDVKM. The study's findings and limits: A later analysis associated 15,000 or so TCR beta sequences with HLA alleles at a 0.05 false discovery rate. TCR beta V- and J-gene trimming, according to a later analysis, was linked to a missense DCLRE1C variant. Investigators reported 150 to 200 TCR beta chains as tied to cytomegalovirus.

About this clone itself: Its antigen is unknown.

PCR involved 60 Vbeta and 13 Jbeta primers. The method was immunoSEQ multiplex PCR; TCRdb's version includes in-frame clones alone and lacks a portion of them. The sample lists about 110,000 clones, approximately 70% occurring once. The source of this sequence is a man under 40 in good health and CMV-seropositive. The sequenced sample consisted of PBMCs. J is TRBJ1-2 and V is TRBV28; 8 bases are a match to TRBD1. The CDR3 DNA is TGTGCCAGCACCCAAAGGACAGGGTTGCCCTCCGCTAACTATGGCTACACCTTC. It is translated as CASTQRTGLPSANYGYTF.